This TCR beta chain was documented in a study of T cells in Graves' hyperthyroidism and ophthalmopathy. Patients showing uncontrolled infection, other autoimmune disease, pregnancy or lactation were ineligible. Together with thyroid ultrasound, orbital computed tomography, serum thyroxine and TRAb, clinical symptoms were used for diagnoses. The PBMCs were sourced from fresh peripheral blood (approximately 10 ml). Amplified regions were TCR beta CDR3 sequences from RNA transcripts. First-round RT-PCR targeting the TCR CDR3 was performed with the HTBI primer set. TCRdb ran MiXCR on the multiplex PCR reads and lists one entry per CDR3 protein. Among 500,000 to 700,000 distinct CDR3 sequences, 16% were seen once, and the ten largest hold about 18%. The CDR3 length is 16 residues. With 2 bases removed from V and 0 bases from J, the gap between germline ends came to 11 bases. Germline CDR1 reads KGHSH; CDR2 reads LQKENI.

Concerning this clonotype: A read error may explain this, as a much larger clone is one base away.

Specimen: blood. J is TRBJ1-5 and V is TRBV18; D ambiguous. This TCR came from a young woman with Graves' hyperthyroidism. The CDR3 sequence: CASSPFFGDSNQPQHF. DNA of the CDR3: TGTGCCAGCTCACCATTTTTCGGGGATAGCAATCAGCCCCAGCATTTT.